Each of the 31 T cell receptor beta chains below was sequenced from the same sample in a study of T cell changes during pregnancy in multiple sclerosis. The assay was immunoSEQ multiplex PCR, and TCRdb's table has in-frame clones only and misses some. The sample contains 90,000 to 120,000 clones, more than 80% of which appear only once. The sequencing used peripheral blood, collected in the second trimester of pregnancy. Receptors were obtained from a female donor with multiple sclerosis, enrolled in a pregnancy study.

J is TRBJ2-7 and V is TRBV28, with a tentative D call TRBD1 (7 bases). Trimming shortened V by 6 bases and J by 4 bases, and 22 bases separated the two germline ends. Germline lookup yields CDR1 MDHEN and CDR2 SYDVKM. The CDR3 loop spans 16 amino acids. The CDR3 is CASSPPLTGRWYEQYF. The CDR3 DNA follows: TGTGCCAGCAGCCCACCTTTGACAGGGAGGTGGTACGAGCAGTACTTC.

The chain carries TRBV14 and TRBJ2-1; TRBD2 is a possible D gene (5 bases). V dropped 0 bases and J dropped 8 bases, with 14 bases sitting between them. The CDR3 runs 15 residues. Germline-derived CDR1 and CDR2 are SGHDN and FVKESK. This CDR3 reads CASSQDRTGVDEQFF. CDR3 sequence (DNA): TGTGCCAGCAGCCAAGACCGGACCGGGGTGGATGAGCAGTTCTTC.

The CDR3 nucleotides read TGTGCCAGCGCGGGACCCACAGATACGCAGTATTTT. Amino acid sequence: CASAGPTDTQYF. V usage is TRBV11-2 and J usage is TRBJ2-3; a possible D gene is TRBD2 (6 bases). CDR3 length: 12 amino acids. Looked up from germline, CDR1 is SGHAT and CDR2 is FQNNGV. Trimming took off 8 bases at V and 2 bases at J, with 8 bases between the two ends.

The chain links TRBV6-1 to TRBJ1-2; maybe TRBD1 (5 bases). CDR1 is MNHNS, CDR2 SASEGT, per germline. V was trimmed by 4 bases and J by 4 bases, leaving 13 bases between them. The CDR3 is 14 residues long. CDR3: CASSVEQERYGYTF. CDR3 bases: TGTGCCAGCAGTGTCGAACAGGAGCGCTATGGCTACACCTTC.

The DNA for the CDR3 is TGTGCCAGCAGCTTACCCGGGACTAGCGTATTCGGGGAGCAGTACTTC. Translated: CASSLPGTSVFGEQYF. The chain couples TRBV7-2 to TRBJ2-7, with 10 nucleotides matching TRBD2. The CDR3 length is 16 residues. V dropped 2 bases and J dropped 7; count of bases not matched to a gene: 11. Germline V lookup: CDR1 SGHTA, CDR2 FQGNSA. Full variable domain (outside the CDR3, taken from reference TRBV7-2 and TRBJ2-7): GAGVSQSPSNKVTEKGKDVELRCDPISGHTALYWYRQSLGQGLEFLIYFQGNSAPDKSGLPSDRFSAERTGGSVSTLTIQRTQQEDSAVYLCASSLPGTSVFGEQYFGPGTRLTVT.

This chain connects TRBV29-1 to TRBJ1-2, with D possibly being TRBD1 (5 bases). This CDR3 contains 13 residues. Per the germline V gene, CDR1 is SQVTM and CDR2 is ANQGSEA. V lost 6 bases and J 0 bases, leaving 11 bases between the germline ends. As DNA, the CDR3 is TGCAGCGTCACCCAGGGATCTAACTATGGCTACACCTTC. This encodes CSVTQGSNYGYTF.

The chain couples TRBV5-1 to TRBJ2-6, with D maybe TRBD2 (6 bases). Trimming cost V 3 bases and J 2 bases, with 9 bases left between them. Germline V gene sequence: CDR1 SGHRS, CDR2 YFSETQ. The CDR3 loop spans 15 amino acids. This chain's CDR3 is CASSSWGAGANVLTF. The CDR3 DNA follows: TGCGCCAGCAGCTCTTGGGGGGCTGGGGCCAACGTCCTGACTTTC.

V and J are TRBV4-2 and TRBJ1-1, with D maybe TRBD1 (6 bases). The V gene lost 1 base and the J gene lost 6 bases, with 9 bases spanning the gap. The CDR3 totals 13 residues. CDR1 is LGHNA, CDR2 YNFKEQ, per germline. CDR3 sequence (DNA): TGTGCCAGCAGCCAAGGGGGGGGCGCTGAAGCTTTCTTT. It translates to CASSQGGGAEAFF.

The sample holds one count of this clone. This rearrangement joins TRBV19 to TRBJ2-1, with TRBD2 matching over 15 bases. V lost 7 bases and J lost 9; bases outside the gene matches: 7. The CDR3 extends over 15 amino acids. The germline CDR1 and CDR2 sequences are LNHDA and SQIVND (reference sequence). Written as DNA, the CDR3 is TGTGCCAGTACCTGGACTAGCGGGAGGGCCACTGAGCAGTTCTTC. Encoded protein: CASTWTSGRATEQFF.

The chain couples TRBV2 to TRBJ1-2; 7 bases are a match to TRBD1. CDR1 is SNHLY, CDR2 FYNNEI, per germline. The CDR3 contains 15 residues. V gave up 9 bases and J gave up 1 base; unmatched junction bases: 11. This CDR3 is CASSGTDVFNYGYTF. CDR3 DNA sequence: TGTGCCAGTTCCGGGACAGACGTCTTTAACTATGGCTACACCTTC.

The chain uses TRBV11-2 and TRBJ2-7; D remains ambiguous. V dropped 2 bases and J dropped 0 bases, with 14 bases sitting between them. Germline CDR1 is SGHAT and CDR2 is FQNNGV. The CDR3 has 16 amino acids. CDR3 region: CASSLTAGWSSYEQYF. In nucleotides, the CDR3 is TGTGCCAGCAGCTTAACCGCCGGCTGGAGCTCCTACGAGCAGTACTTC.

V and J are TRBV9 and TRBJ2-5; D may be TRBD2 (7 bases). V was cut by 4 bases and J by 4 bases, with 17 bases left in between. CDR1 and CDR2 (germline): SGDLS, YYNGEE. The CDR3 runs to 15 residues. Here the CDR3 reads CASSPYSGGRETQYF. The CDR3 nucleotides read TGTGCCAGCAGCCCGTATTCCGGGGGGCGAGAGACCCAGTACTTC.

This chain connects TRBV5-6 to TRBJ1-5; 8 nucleotides agree with TRBD1. This CDR3 contains 18 residues. The V gene's germline CDR1 is SGHDT and CDR2 YYEEEE. J gave up 5 bases and V 3 bases, and 16 bases lay outside the gene matches. The CDR3 nucleotides are TGTGCCAGCAGCTCCAAGGGCGCTGGACAGGGCTTCGATCAGCCCCAGCATTTT. Encoded protein: CASSSKGAGQGFDQPQHF.

In this sample, this clone turned up once. This chain links TRBV4-1 with TRBJ2-7, with D perhaps matching TRBD2 (6 bases). This CDR3 region has 12 residues. With 3 bases removed from V and 7 bases from J, the gap between germline ends came to 10 bases. Per germline, CDR1 MGHRA and CDR2 YSYEKL. CDR3 nucleotide sequence: TGCGCCAGCAGCCACGTGGCGGGAGAGCAGTACTTC. Amino acid sequence: CASSHVAGEQYF.

As DNA, the CDR3 is TGCGCCAGCAGCTTGGAAAGGGGAAGCGGGAGGGCCGTCGGGGAGCTGTTTTTT. This encodes CASSLERGSGRAVGELFF. The V gene is TRBV5-1, the J gene TRBJ2-2; 10 bases agree with TRBD2. The germline CDR1 and CDR2 sequences are SGHRS and YFSETQ. The CDR3 runs 18 residues. V lost 0 bases, J lost 7 bases, and 12 bases stayed unmatched. The variable domain in full, completed from reference TRBV5-1 and TRBJ2-2, reads KAGVTQTPRYLIKTRGQQVTLSCSPISGHRSVSWYQQTPGQGLQFLFEYFSETQRNKGNFPGRFSGRQFSNSRSEMNVSTLELGDSALYLCASSLERGSGRAVGELFFGEGSRLTVL.

This chain uses TRBV5-1 with TRBJ2-5, with 8 bases aligning to TRBD1. V shed 2 bases and J 5 bases; nucleotides not matched to a gene: 8. The CDR3 consists of 15 residues. Germline loops: CDR1 SGHRS, CDR2 YFSETQ. This CDR3 reads CASSFRQGRVETQYF. CDR3 nucleotides: TGCGCCAGCAGCTTCCGACAGGGGCGAGTGGAGACCCAGTACTTC.

The count of this clone is one. The chain combines TRBV10-3 with TRBJ2-1; 9 nucleotides line up with TRBD2. Germline trimming cut 2 bases from V and 2 bases from J; bases unmatched to any gene: 1. The CDR3 runs 15 residues. Germline loops: CDR1 ENHRY, CDR2 SYGVKD. The CDR3 coding sequence is TGTGCCATCAGTGAGCTAGCGGGGACCTACAATGAGCAGTTCTTC. Residues: CAISELAGTYNEQFF.

The chain recombines TRBV6-1 with TRBJ1-5, with D maybe TRBD1 (5 bases). The V gene's germline CDR1 is MNHNS and CDR2 SASEGT. This CDR3 is built from 17 residues. V was cut by 3 bases and J by 0 bases, with 15 bases left in between. In DNA, the CDR3 is TGTGCCAGCAGTGACTATCCCAGGGTTTCTAGCAATCAGCCCCAGCATTTT. Protein: CASSDYPRVSSNQPQHF.

The V call is TRBV7-3, the J call TRBJ2-5; 11 bases fit TRBD2. The CDR3 covers 17 residues. Germline CDR1 and CDR2: SGHTA and FQGTGA. With V trimmed by 0 bases and J by 2 bases, 5 bases remained unmatched. CDR3 in amino acids: CASSLTAGTSGQETQYF. In nucleotides, the CDR3 is TGTGCCAGCAGCTTAACCGCCGGGACTAGCGGACAAGAGACCCAGTACTTC. Together with reference TRBV7-3 and TRBJ2-5, the CDR3 gives the full variable domain: GAGVSQTPSNKVTEKGKYVELRCDPISGHTALYWYRQSLGQGPEFLIYFQGTGAADDSGLPNDRFFAVRPEGSVSTLKIQRTERGDSAVYLCASSLTAGTSGQETQYFGPGTRLLVL.

The CDR3 loop is CASSLAGTGSTDEQYF. The CDR3 DNA reads TGTGCCAGCAGCTTAGCGGGGACAGGTTCGACGGACGAGCAGTACTTC. The chain recombines TRBV7-2 with TRBJ2-7; 8 bases match TRBD1. This CDR3 comprises 16 residues. With 0 bases clipped from V and 5 bases from J, the junction kept 9 bases outside the gene matches. The germline gives CDR1 SGHTA, CDR2 FQGNSA.

The chain uses TRBV2 and TRBJ1-4; a weak D match, TRBD1 (5 bases). The CDR3 contains 15 residues. CDR1 and CDR2 from the germline V gene are SNHLY and FYNNEI. The V and J ends lost 5 bases and 2 bases respectively, with 12 bases between them. For the CDR3, the DNA is TGTGCCAGCAGTCCAGCAGGGTTGACTAATGAAAAACTGTTTTTT. Translating it yields CASSPAGLTNEKLFF.

This chain joins TRBV10-3 and TRBJ2-7; 14 nucleotides line up with TRBD2. Germline values: CDR1 ENHRY, CDR2 SYGVKD. CDR3 length: 15 residues. The ends lost 3 bases at V and 3 bases at J; junction bases unmatched: 1. The CDR3 here is CAISDGLAGGYEQYF. In DNA, the CDR3 is TGTGCCATCAGTGACGGACTAGCGGGAGGCTACGAGCAGTACTTC.

The rearrangement uses TRBV10-3 and TRBJ2-5, with 11 nucleotides matching TRBD2. This CDR3 spans 18 amino acids. Germline V gene lookup returns CDR1 ENHRY and CDR2 SYGVKD. J gave up 4 bases and V 2 bases, and 12 bases lay outside the gene matches. The CDR3 spells CAISEGVKTSGNPETQYF. The CDR3 nucleotides read TGTGCCATCAGTGAGGGTGTGAAGACTAGCGGGAACCCAGAGACCCAGTACTTC.

In its sample, this clone was seen a few times. The chain joins TRBV11-2 to TRBJ1-1, with TRBD1 matching over 7 bases. V lost 4 bases, J lost 10 bases, and 21 bases stayed unmatched. The V gene's germline CDR1 is SGHAT and CDR2 FQNNGV. This CDR3 has 17 residues. CDR3 coding DNA: TGTGCCAGCAGCTCCAAGTACAGGGGCCCTCCTTCCGTTGGAGCTTTCTTT. It is translated as CASSSKYRGPPSVGAFF.

The chain has TRBV5-1 and TRBJ1-1, with 12 positions matching TRBD1. The CDR3 spans 16 residues. Germline assignment: CDR1 SGHRS and CDR2 YFSETQ. Trimming took 4 bases from V and 1 from J; bases not matched to a gene: 5. The CDR3 protein is CASSLGTGGANTEAFF. CDR3 nucleotide sequence: TGCGCCAGCAGCCTAGGGACAGGGGGCGCGAACACTGAAGCTTTCTTT.

The chain has TRBV27 and TRBJ2-1; possibly TRBD2 for D (5 bases). In germline, CDR1 is MNHEY, CDR2 SMNVEV (reference sequence). The CDR3 length is 16 residues. V gave up 8 bases and J gave up 0 bases, with 17 bases separating them. The chain's CDR3 is CASSSSAGDSYNEQFF. As DNA, the CDR3 is TGTGCCAGCTCCTCATCTGCCGGGGACTCCTACAATGAGCAGTTCTTC.

The J gene is TRBJ2-1, the V gene TRBV6-5; maybe TRBD2 (6 bases). Trimming took 6 bases from V and 15 from J, leaving 21 bases between them. There are 13 residues in the CDR3. Germline V lookup: CDR1 MNHEY, CDR2 SVGAGI. Here the CDR3 reads CASSRSGGSRLFF. The CDR3 DNA sequence: TGTGCCAGCAGCCGCAGTGGGGGGAGCCGTCTGTTCTTC.

Only a few counts were recorded for this clone. This rearrangement joins TRBV7-8 to TRBJ2-1; weak D call: TRBD2 (5 bases). The CDR3 covers 14 residues. The germline CDR1 and CDR2 sequences are SGHVS and FQNEAQ. V was cut by 7 bases and J by 5 bases, with 15 bases left in between. Here the CDR3 reads CASKSERRDNEQFF. In DNA form, the CDR3 reads TGTGCCAGCAAGAGCGAGCGGAGAGACAATGAGCAGTTCTTC.

This clone was observed a single time. Written as DNA, the CDR3 is TGTGCCAGCAGCAATCCATGGTGGGCCCCAACTAATGAAAAACTGTTTTTT. It yields the protein CASSNPWWAPTNEKLFF. V usage is TRBV21-1 and J usage is TRBJ1-4; TRBD1 is the table's D call and was not checked against the DNA. TRBV21-1 counts as a pseudogene. CDR3 length: 17 residues.

Of note for this clone: One end of the junction varies from germline; a read error may be responsible. The gene calls are TRBV7-8 and TRBJ2-7, with D perhaps matching TRBD2 (6 bases). The CDR3 spans 15 residues. Germline CDR1 reads SGHVS; CDR2 reads FQNEAQ. This chain's CDR3 is CASSLATSLPAEQYF. In DNA, the CDR3 is TGTGCCAGCAGCCTAGCGACTAGTTTACCAGCCGAGCAGTACTTC.

This clone occurred a few times. The chain employs TRBV2 and TRBJ2-4, with 10 bases identical to TRBD2. The CDR3 sequence is 17 residues long. V gave up 6 bases and J gave up 5 bases; unmatched junction bases: 13. Germline V gene data show CDR1 as SNHLY and CDR2 as FYNNEI. The CDR3 spells CASSRRLAGVPQNIQYF. The CDR3 nucleotides read TGTGCCAGCAGCCGTCGGCTAGCGGGAGTCCCCCAAAACATTCAGTACTTC.